This entry lists 23 T cell receptor beta chains sequenced from one sample in a study of T cell responses to AZD1222 COVID-19 vaccine. The protocol was immunoSEQ multiplex PCR, while the TCRdb copy is restricted to in-frame clones and leaves out a portion. The sample consists of approximately 74,000 clones, roughly 88% of them appearing once. Sample: peripheral blood, taken on day 0 of AZD1222 vaccination. The receptors derive from an adult in good health.

On this clone: The same CDR3 is also encoded by other DNA sequences in this sample. The genes are TRBV5-4 and TRBJ1-1; tentatively, D is TRBD1 (5 bases). This CDR3 contains 14 residues. Per the germline V gene, CDR1 is SGHNT and CDR2 is YYREEE (reference sequence). V was shortened by 0 bases and J by 4 bases, with 10 bases between the two germline ends. The CDR3 coding sequence is TGTGCCAGCAGCTTGGGGCAGGGATTCACTGAAGCTTTCTTT. Translated: CASSLGQGFTEAFF.

The J gene is TRBJ2-3, the V gene TRBV27; D is perhaps TRBD1 or TRBD2 (5 bases each). This CDR3 contains 13 residues. Trimming pared 7 bases from V and 1 base from J, leaving 9 bases between. Per germline, CDR1 MNHEY and CDR2 SMNVEV (reference sequence). For the CDR3, the DNA is TGTGCCAGCACCGGGGCAGGCACAGATACGCAGTATTTT. This encodes CASTGAGTDTQYF.

This chain uses TRBV6-2 or TRBV6-3 with TRBJ1-2; tentative D call: TRBD1 (5 bases). CDR3 size: 14 residues. Germline lookup yields CDR1 MNHEY and CDR2 SVGEGT. V lost 0 bases and J 4 bases, leaving 9 bases between the germline ends. Here the CDR3 DNA reads TGTGCCAGCAGTTACTCGCAGGGAGCCTATGGCTACACCTTC. Protein sequence: CASSYSQGAYGYTF.

The chain uses TRBV4-3 and TRBJ2-3, with D possibly called TRBD1 or TRBD2 (5 bases each). Per germline, CDR1 LGHNA and CDR2 YSLEER. The CDR3 spans 17 residues. Trimming stripped 0 bases from V and 0 bases from J, with 13 bases between. CDR3 sequence (DNA): TGCGCCAGCAGCCAAGATATCGGGACGTCTAGCACAGATACGCAGTATTTT. It specifies CASSQDIGTSSTDTQYF.

The chain combines TRBV5-4 with TRBJ2-1; no firm D call. V lost 5 bases to trimming and J lost 0 bases, with 6 bases between them. The CDR3 runs 13 residues. Germline V gives CDR1 SGHNT, CDR2 YYREEE (reference sequence). The CDR3 protein is CASSYSSYNEQFF. CDR3 in DNA: TGTGCCAGCAGTTACAGCTCCTACAATGAGCAGTTCTTC.

V gene TRBV19 combines with J gene TRBJ2-4, with a possible D match to TRBD2 (9 bases). From germline, CDR1 is LNHDA and CDR2 SQIVND (reference sequence). Deletions cut 7 bases from V and 3 bases from J, with 25 bases between. This CDR3 is built from 18 residues. DNA of the CDR3: TGTGCCAGTACGGTACCAGCGGGAGGCACAGGGGGCAAAAACATTCAGTACTTC. Residues: CASTVPAGGTGGKNIQYF.

The chain is built from TRBV6-2 or TRBV6-3 and TRBJ1-2; TRBD1 matches 7 bases. Germline lookup yields CDR1 MNHEY and CDR2 SVGEGT. With V trimmed by 0 bases and J by 3 bases, 7 bases remained unmatched. The CDR3 has 16 amino acids. The CDR3 nucleotides are TGTGCCAGCAGTTACTCCGACGACAGGGTCGACTATGGCTACACCTTC. Its protein product is CASSYSDDRVDYGYTF.

V and J are TRBV10-1 and TRBJ2-7, with 7 bases that match TRBD1. CDR3 length equals 13 residues. After removal of 10 bases from V and 5 bases from J, the junction contained 11 bases not matched to a gene. Germline V gives CDR1 WNHNN, CDR2 SYGVQD (reference sequence). The CDR3 bases are TGCGCCATCTCAACAGGGGAAGTCCACGAGCAGTACTTC. It codes for CAISTGEVHEQYF.

This chain links TRBV28 with TRBJ1-2; no reliable D call. Germline V gives CDR1 MDHEN, CDR2 SYDVKM. V gave up 1 base and J gave up 1 base, with 7 bases separating them. There are 14 residues in the CDR3. CDR3 DNA: TGTGCCAGCAGTTTATTTTCAGTTAACTATGGCTACACCTTC. This translates into CASSLFSVNYGYTF.

CDR3 DNA: TGTGCCAGCAGTTTCGGCAGACAAGAGACCCAGTACTTC. As protein: CASSFGRQETQYF. V usage is TRBV28 and J usage is TRBJ2-5; no clear D gene. V was shortened by 3 bases and J by 2 bases, with 7 bases between the two germline ends. CDR1 is MDHEN, CDR2 SYDVKM, per germline. The CDR3 totals 13 residues.

This clone was found a few times. This rearrangement joins TRBV18 to TRBJ2-5; D remains ambiguous. The ends were cut back, 2 bases at V and 2 bases at J, with 3 bases in the middle. The CDR3 extends over 12 amino acids. The germline V gene encodes CDR1 KGHSH and CDR2 LQKENI. This CDR3 reads CASSPEQETQYF. DNA of the CDR3: TGTGCCAGCTCACCAGAGCAAGAGACCCAGTACTTC.

The chain has TRBV10-3 and TRBJ2-7, with TRBD1 identical over 8 bases. CDR1 is ENHRY and CDR2 is SYGVKD in the germline V gene. The J segment lost 6 bases and the V segment lost 6 bases, leaving 10 bases of the junction unmatched. CDR3 length: 14 amino acids. CDR3 coding DNA: TGTGCCATCAGCCGATCGACAGGGGAGGTCGAGCAGTACTTC. It is translated as CAISRSTGEVEQYF.

About this clone itself: Other DNA sequences in the same sample also yield this CDR3. The CDR3 nucleotides are TGTGCCAGCAGCTTCGGGACGGGTGGGGCCGGGGAGCTGTTTTTT. Protein: CASSFGTGGAGELFF. The chain links TRBV3-1 (or the pseudogene TRBV3-2) to TRBJ2-2; D could derive from TRBD1 or TRBD2 (5 bases each). This CDR3 has 15 residues. Germline V CDR1 and CDR2: LGHDT, YNNKEL (reference sequence). Trimming took 5 bases from V and 6 from J, leaving 16 bases between them.

V gene TRBV6-6 combines with J gene TRBJ2-5; tentatively, D is TRBD1 (7 bases). V lost 6 bases to trimming and J lost 5 bases, with 19 bases between them. The CDR3 spans 15 residues. The germline gives CDR1 MNHNY, CDR2 SVGAGI (reference sequence). This chain's CDR3 is CASRPPEGAWETQYF. The CDR3 DNA sequence: TGTGCCAGCAGGCCACCGGAGGGGGCATGGGAGACCCAGTACTTC.

This chain joins TRBV6-5 and TRBJ1-3; D uncertain. Germline assignment: CDR1 MNHEY and CDR2 SVGAGI. This CDR3 is 12 amino acids long. Between the trimmed V and J ends, which lost 10 bases and 3 bases, there was a span of 10 bases. The CDR3 DNA sequence: TGTGCCATCGGACGGGATGGAAACACCATATATTTT. As protein: CAIGRDGNTIYF.

The V call is TRBV3-1 (or the pseudogene TRBV3-2), the J call TRBJ2-2, with a weak D call TRBD1 (6 bases). CDR1 and CDR2 from the germline V gene are LGHDT and YNNKEL (reference sequence). The CDR3 contains 15 residues. V lost 3 bases to trimming and J lost 3 bases, with 11 bases between them. CDR3 residues: CASSQGHPDTGELFF. CDR3 sequence (DNA): TGTGCCAGCAGCCAGGGACATCCTGACACCGGGGAGCTGTTTTTT.

The gene calls are TRBV28 and TRBJ1-3, with D hard to call. CDR3 length: 12 amino acids. Germline assignment: CDR1 MDHEN and CDR2 SYDVKM. V was clipped by 3 bases and J by 6 bases, with 6 bases between them. The CDR3 sequence is CASSFGENTIYF. CDR3 sequence (DNA): TGTGCCAGCAGTTTTGGCGAAAACACCATATATTTT.

V is TRBV3-1 (or the pseudogene TRBV3-2) and J is TRBJ2-1; TRBD1 is a possible D gene (6 bases). From germline, CDR1 is LGHDT and CDR2 YNNKEL (reference sequence). The CDR3 totals 14 residues. V lost 6 bases and J 1 base, leaving 10 bases between the germline ends. CDR3 in amino acids: CASRPGTSYNEQFF. DNA for the CDR3: TGTGCCAGCAGGCCCGGGACATCCTACAATGAGCAGTTCTTC.

The chain recombines TRBV9 with TRBJ1-1; 10 positions match TRBD1. This CDR3 comprises 14 residues. The V gene's germline CDR1 is SGDLS and CDR2 YYNGEE. With 3 bases clipped from V and 6 bases from J, the junction kept 5 bases outside the gene matches. For the CDR3, the DNA is TGTGCCAGCAGCGAGACAGGGGGCGCTGCTGAAGCTTTCTTT. Residues: CASSETGGAAEAFF.

CDR3 in DNA: TGTGCCAGCAGCTTGGGGCAGGGGGCTATGAACACTGAAGCTTTCTTT. This gives the protein CASSLGQGAMNTEAFF. This chain connects TRBV5-5 to TRBJ1-1; TRBD1 aligns across 8 bases. Germline CDR1 reads SGHKS; CDR2 reads YYEKEE (reference sequence). The V segment lost 0 bases and the J segment 0 bases; nucleotides outside the gene matches: 4. The CDR3 spans 16 residues.

The rearrangement links TRBV28 to TRBJ1-1; no firm D call. V lost 1 base, J lost 0 bases, and 12 bases lay in between. The CDR3 spans 16 residues. The germline gives CDR1 MDHEN, CDR2 SYDVKM. CDR3 nucleotide sequence: TGTGCCAGCAGTTTATCCGGGAATCTGGTGAACACTGAAGCTTTCTTT. It encodes CASSLSGNLVNTEAFF. The whole variable domain, remainder taken from reference TRBV28 and TRBJ1-1, is DVKVTQSSRYLVKRTGEKVFLECVQDMDHENMFWYRQDPGLGLRLIYFSYDVKMKEKGDIPEGYSVSREKKERFSLILESASTNQTSMYLCASSLSGNLVNTEAFFGQGTRLTVV.

This clone was seen only once. The rearrangement uses TRBV5-1 and TRBJ2-3, with D unresolved. This CDR3 is 15 amino acids long. The V gene lost 0 bases and the J gene lost 3 bases, with 11 bases spanning the gap. Germline assignment: CDR1 SGHRS and CDR2 YFSETQ. This CDR3 is CASSLGPFGTDTQYF. In DNA, the CDR3 is TGCGCCAGCAGCTTGGGACCTTTCGGGACAGATACGCAGTATTTT.

In this sample, this clone turned up once. The chain has TRBV5-6 and TRBJ2-2; unclear D gene. Trimming shortened V by 4 bases and J by 5 bases, and 12 bases separated the two germline ends. The V gene's germline CDR1 is SGHDT and CDR2 YYEEEE. CDR3 length: 14 residues. The CDR3: CASSPVRETGELFF. CDR3 DNA: TGTGCCAGCAGCCCCGTAAGGGAAACCGGGGAGCTGTTTTTT.